A single sample is the source of the 12 T cell receptor beta chains below, sequenced in a study of shared clonotypes between healthy human individuals. The protocol was immunoSEQ multiplex PCR, while the TCRdb copy is restricted to in-frame clones and leaves out a portion. Of some 2.3 million clones in the sample, approximately 93% were seen once. The sample was naive CD4+ T cells from PBMCs. Described subset: CD45RA+ positively selected. The receptors here all came from a man between 18 and 29 years old in good health. Some clones in this sample may be carry-over from other donors' samples.

The V gene is TRBV10-3, the J gene TRBJ2-7; TRBD1 or TRBD2 may be the D gene (5 bases each). Germline V gene data show CDR1 as ENHRY and CDR2 as SYGVKD. Trimming cost V 0 bases and J 9 bases, with 6 bases left between them. The CDR3 consists of 11 residues. The CDR3: CAISESGVQYF. DNA of the CDR3: TGTGCCATCAGTGAGTCGGGGGTGCAGTACTTC.

Turning to this clone: Different DNA sequences within this sample yield the same CDR3. The V gene is TRBV28, the J gene TRBJ2-7, with D possibly matching TRBD1 (6 bases). CDR3 length equals 14 residues. CDR1 is MDHEN and CDR2 is SYDVKM in the germline V gene. V lost 1 base and J 4 bases, leaving 11 bases between the germline ends. CDR3 in DNA: TGTGCCAGCAGTTTATCGGACAGCCTTTACGAGCAGTACTTC. Translating gives CASSLSDSLYEQYF.

The gene calls are TRBV18 and TRBJ2-7; 7 bases are a match to TRBD1. The CDR3 runs 13 residues. Trimming took 4 bases from V and 2 from J; bases not matched to a gene: 2. Germline V gives CDR1 KGHSH, CDR2 LQKENI. CDR3 nucleotides: TGTGCCAGCTCACGGGACAGAACCTACGAGCAGTACTTC. It yields the protein CASSRDRTYEQYF. Full variable domain (missing parts from reference TRBV18 and TRBJ2-7): NAGVMQNPRHLVRRRGQEARLRCSPMKGHSHVYWYRQLPEEGLKFMVYLQKENIIDESGMPKERFSAEFPKEGPSILRIQQVVRGDSAAYFCASSRDRTYEQYFGPGTRLTVT.

This rearrangement joins TRBV2 to TRBJ1-5, with D unresolved. Trimming shortened V by 6 bases and J by 0 bases, and 9 bases separated the two germline ends. The CDR3 loop spans 14 amino acids. Germline CDR1 is SNHLY and CDR2 is FYNNEI. CDR3 nucleotide sequence: TGTGCCAGCAGAGGGCAGGTTAGCAATCAGCCCCAGCATTTT. Its translation: CASRGQVSNQPQHF.

The CDR3 loop reads CASSLERGGTTYGYTF. CDR3 in DNA: TGCGCCAGCAGCTTGGAACGCGGGGGTACGACCTATGGCTACACCTTC. V gene TRBV5-1 combines with J gene TRBJ1-2; a weak D match, TRBD1 (5 bases). V lost 0 bases and J lost 4, with 16 bases in between. Germline CDR1 reads SGHRS; CDR2 reads YFSETQ. The CDR3 has 16 amino acids.

The rearrangement uses TRBV18 and TRBJ2-7; tentatively, D is TRBD1 or TRBD2 (5 bases each). The germline V gene encodes CDR1 KGHSH and CDR2 LQKENI. V dropped 5 bases and J dropped 3 bases, with 14 bases sitting between them. The length of the CDR3 is 14 residues. In nucleotides, the CDR3 is TGTGCCAGCTCAGCCGGGACCCTGGGCTACGAGCAGTACTTC. As protein: CASSAGTLGYEQYF.

J is TRBJ1-4 and V is TRBV15; 7 nucleotides match TRBD1. The CDR3 loop spans 14 amino acids. Trimming took 6 bases from V and 8 from J; bases not matched to a gene: 9. The germline V gene encodes CDR1 LNHNV and CDR2 YYDKDF (reference sequence). CDR3 nucleotide sequence: TGTGCCACCAGGGGACAGTCGGCGGAGGAAAAACTGTTTTTT. Residues: CATRGQSAEEKLFF. Full variable domain (rest looked up from reference TRBV15 and TRBJ1-4): DAMVIQNPRYQVTQFGKPVTLSCSQTLNHNVMYWYQQKSSQAPKLLFHYYDKDFNNEADTPDNFQSRRPNTSFCFLDIRSPGLGDTAMYLCATRGQSAEEKLFFGSGTQLSVL.

V is TRBV28 and J is TRBJ1-3, with D uncertain. V was shortened by 5 bases and J by 4 bases, with 9 bases between the two germline ends. This CDR3 comprises 13 residues. The germline CDR1 and CDR2 sequences are MDHEN and SYDVKM. The DNA of the CDR3 is TGTGCCAGCAGTGATCCCCGGGGAAACACCATATATTTT. Translation gives CASSDPRGNTIYF.

This chain links TRBV28 with TRBJ2-3; D not certain. The CDR3 is 13 residues long. Per the germline V gene, CDR1 is MDHEN and CDR2 is SYDVKM. V was clipped by 3 bases and J by 2 bases, with 6 bases between them. CDR3 in DNA: TGTGCCAGCAGTTTGTTTAACACAGATACGCAGTATTTT. This translates into CASSLFNTDTQYF. Together with reference TRBV28 and TRBJ2-3, the CDR3 gives the full variable domain: DVKVTQSSRYLVKRTGEKVFLECVQDMDHENMFWYRQDPGLGLRLIYFSYDVKMKEKGDIPEGYSVSREKKERFSLILESASTNQTSMYLCASSLFNTDTQYFGPGTRLTVL.

This clone was observed a single time. Other DNA sequences in the same sample also yield this CDR3. The rearrangement links TRBV28 to TRBJ2-3; D possibly uses TRBD1 or TRBD2 (6 bases each). CDR1 and CDR2 from the germline V gene are MDHEN and SYDVKM. The germline V and J ends were trimmed by 6 bases and 0 bases, with 13 bases remaining between them. CDR3 length equals 15 residues. The chain's CDR3 is CASSLTGTSTDTQYF. The CDR3 DNA reads TGTGCCAGCAGCCTAACAGGGACTAGCACAGATACGCAGTATTTT.

V and J are TRBV6-6 and TRBJ2-1; no clear D gene. V dropped 5 bases and J dropped 8 bases, with 10 bases sitting between them. There are 12 residues in the CDR3. Germline V lookup: CDR1 MNHNY, CDR2 SVGAGI (reference sequence). The chain's CDR3 is CASSRLADEQFF. CDR3 nucleotides: TGTGCCAGCAGTAGATTAGCCGATGAGCAGTTCTTC.

The rearrangement uses TRBV6-5 and TRBJ1-1, with a weak D call TRBD1 (6 bases). The CDR3 loop spans 15 amino acids. The germline gives CDR1 MNHEY, CDR2 SVGAGI. The V end lost 0 bases, the J end lost 4 bases, and 12 bases lay between the germline ends. This CDR3 is CASSYSQGLGTEAFF. CDR3 in DNA: TGTGCCAGCAGTTACTCACAGGGACTAGGCACTGAAGCTTTCTTT.